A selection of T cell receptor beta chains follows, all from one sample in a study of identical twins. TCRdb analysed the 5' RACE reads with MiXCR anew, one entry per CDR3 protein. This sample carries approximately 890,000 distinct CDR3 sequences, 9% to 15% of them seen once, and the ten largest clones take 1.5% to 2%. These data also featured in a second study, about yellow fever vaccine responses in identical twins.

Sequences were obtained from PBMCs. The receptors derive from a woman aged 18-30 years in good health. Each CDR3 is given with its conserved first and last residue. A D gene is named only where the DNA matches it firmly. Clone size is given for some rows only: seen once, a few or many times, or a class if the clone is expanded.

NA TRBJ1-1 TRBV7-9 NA TGTGCCAGCAGCCAGGGGACGGTGGGAACTGAAGCTTTCTTT CASSQGTVGTEAFF
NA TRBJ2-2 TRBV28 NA TGTGCCAGCAGTAAAATAGCGCCCCCCCAGAACACCGGGGAGCTGTTTTTT CASSKIAPPQNTGELFF
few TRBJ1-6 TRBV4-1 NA TGCGCCAGCAGCAGCCGGGACGGTAATAATTCACCCCTCCACTTT CASSSRDGNNSPLHF
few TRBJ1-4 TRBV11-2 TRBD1 TGTGCCAGCAGCCGTGGGGACAGTAGCTTTGAAAAACTGTTTTTT CASSRGDSSFEKLFF
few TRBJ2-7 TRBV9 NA TGTGCCAGCAGCGTAGAGTGGAATTCCTACGAGCAGTACTTC CASSVEWNSYEQYF
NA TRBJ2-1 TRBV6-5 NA TGTGCCAGCAGTTACTTCCAGGACCAGTTCTTC CASSYFQDQFF
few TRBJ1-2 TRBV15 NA TGTGCCACCGGGCTCGACAGTAACTATGGCTACACCTTC CATGLDSNYGYTF
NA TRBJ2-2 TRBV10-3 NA TGTGCCATCAGTGAATTGGGCGCCGGCACCGGGGAGCTGTTTTTT CAISELGAGTGELFF
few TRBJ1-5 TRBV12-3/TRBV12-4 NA TGTGCCAGTAGGAGAGGGCTGAACCAGCCCCAGCATTTT CASRRGLNQPQHF
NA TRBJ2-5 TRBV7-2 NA TGTGCCAGCAGCCCAAGGGTAGCCCAATGGGCCCAGTACTTC CASSPRVAQWAQYF
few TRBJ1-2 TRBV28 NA TGTGCCAGCAGTTTCAGGGAAGGATACGGCTACACCTTC CASSFREGYGYTF
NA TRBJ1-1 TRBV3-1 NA TGTGCCAGCAGCCAATACTCTGAAGCTTTCTTT CASSQYSEAFF
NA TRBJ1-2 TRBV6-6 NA TGTGCCATACAGGTGGCCTATGGCTACACCTTC CAIQVAYGYTF
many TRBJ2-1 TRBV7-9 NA TGTGCCAGCAGCTTTACTAATGAGCAGTTCTTC CASSFTNEQFF
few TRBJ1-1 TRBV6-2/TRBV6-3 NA TGTGCCAGCAGCGACTCTGGCGTCTGGGCCACTGAAGCTTTCTTT CASSDSGVWATEAFF
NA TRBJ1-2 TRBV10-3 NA TGTGCCATCAGTGGACAGGCCGATGGCTACACCTTC CAISGQADGYTF
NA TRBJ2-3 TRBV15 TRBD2 TGTGCCACCAGCAGAGTACTAGCGGGGGGGAGCACAGATACGCAGTATTTT CATSRVLAGGSTDTQYF
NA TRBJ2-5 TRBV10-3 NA TGTGCCATCGCTACAGGGTACCAAGAGACCCAGTACTTC CAIATGYQETQYF
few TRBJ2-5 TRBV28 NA TGTGCCAGCAGGGGATGGGGATTGGGCCAAGAGACCCAGTACTTC CASRGWGLGQETQYF
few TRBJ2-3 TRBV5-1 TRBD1 TGCGCCAGCAGCTTGGCCGGGACAGGGGGCACAGATACGCAGTATTTT CASSLAGTGGTDTQYF
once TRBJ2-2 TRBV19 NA TGTGCCAGTAGATCGGTAGCCGGGGAGCTGTTTTTT CASRSVAGELFF
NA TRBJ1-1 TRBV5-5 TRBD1 TGTGCCAGCAGCTCACAGGGGGCTGGGGGGAACACTGAAGCTTTCTTT CASSSQGAGGNTEAFF
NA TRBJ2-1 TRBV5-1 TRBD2 TGCGCCAGCAGACCTTCGGGACTAGCTTTCTTCAATGAGCAGTTCTTC CASRPSGLAFFNEQFF
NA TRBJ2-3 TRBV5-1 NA TGCGCCAGCAGCTTGGAGACAAAGACAGATACGCAGTATTTT CASSLETKTDTQYF
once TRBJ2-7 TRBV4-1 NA TGCGCCAGCAGCCAAAGCGAGAGTGGGGCGGGATCCTACGAGCAGTACTTC CASSQSESGAGSYEQYF
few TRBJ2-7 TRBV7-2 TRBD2 TGTGCCAGCAGCGCCCGACAACTAGCGGGAGTCTACGAGCAGTACTTC CASSARQLAGVYEQYF
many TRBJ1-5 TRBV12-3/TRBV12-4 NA TGTGCCAGCAGTTTAAGGCCAGCTAATCAGCCCCAGCATTTT CASSLRPANQPQHF
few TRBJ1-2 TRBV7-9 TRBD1 TGTGCCGGGGTAATGACAGGGAGCGGTGGCTACACCTTC CAGVMTGSGGYTF
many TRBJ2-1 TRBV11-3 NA TGTGCCAGCAGCGAAGGGTTTGAGCAGTTCTTC CASSEGFEQFF
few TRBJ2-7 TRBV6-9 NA TGTGCCGGACGGGGGTACGAGCAGTACTTC CAGRGYEQYF
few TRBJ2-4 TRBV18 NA TGTGCCAGCTCACCACCGGTGGCAGAGAACATTCAGTACTTC CASSPPVAENIQYF
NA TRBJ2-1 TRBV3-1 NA TGTGCCAGCAGCCACCTCTCTCCTGGGAATGAGCAGTTCTTC CASSHLSPGNEQFF
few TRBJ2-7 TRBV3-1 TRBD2 TGTGCCAGCAGCCTGGGACTAGTTGGCGAGCAGTACTTC CASSLGLVGEQYF
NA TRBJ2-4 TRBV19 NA TGTGCCAGTAGTCGCGCAGGGATAGCCAAAAACATTCAGTACTTC CASSRAGIAKNIQYF